This section outlines one TCR beta chain sequence together with its context. The target of this receptor is not known. No base-level quality is on record; no much larger clone is a single base apart. Amplification of TCR beta CDR3 regions was carried out from RNA transcripts. For the first round of RT-PCR on the TCR CDR3, the HTBI primer set was used together with the Qiagen OneStep RT-PCR kit. The libraries were constructed in a second round of multiplex PCR and then size-selected and purified. Libraries were sequenced paired-end with 100 bp reads on an Illumina HiSeq2000. The paper's processing steps were these. Raw data were processed with SOAPnuke, discarding reads with adapters, uncalled bases, mean Phred below 15, or no exact constant-primer or identifier match. COPE v1.2.5 was used to merge high-quality paired reads, and clonotypes were defined as unique nucleotide sequences. Clonotypes were aligned to IMGT TRBV, TRBD and TRBJ reference segments using MiTCR v1.1. Only V-J combinations with frequency above 0.0001, covering 99.2% of repertoires, were analysed. A TCS score was defined as the ratio between F50 (clonal expansion) and ExV (chaos), using BLOSUM62-based TCRdist between CDR3 peptides within each V-J. Welch's t-statistics and random forest reduced 500 to 550 V-J features to roughly 13, which were used in a naive Bayes classifier (R e1071). The similarity between thyroid and blood repertoires was quantified using the Morisita-Horn index. Using fastp trimming at Q25 and MiXCR clonotype assembly, TCRdb reanalyzed the public sequencing data and kept in-frame beta chains. Identical CDR3 protein sequences are pooled into one entry, listed with their most common genes and DNA. Here the V and J calls rest on TCRdb's processing, not on the authors' analysis. A total of about 840,000 distinct CDR3 sequences appear in this sample, 38% of them only once. The biggest ten clones account for 8% to 9% of the sample.

Stable Graves' hyperthyroidism was defined as the absence of progression to ophthalmopathy over 18 months of follow-up. Hyperthyroidism patients were newly diagnosed, with disease duration under 2 months, and aged 18 to 65 years. Patients with uncontrolled infections, other autoimmune diseases, pregnancy or lactation were excluded. Diagnoses were based on clinical symptoms, serum thyroxine and TRAb, thyroid ultrasound and orbital computed tomography. PBMCs were separated from over 9 ml of fresh peripheral blood using Ficoll-Paque density gradient centrifugation. Total RNA was extracted with Trizol reagent, and quality was checked on an Agilent 2100 Bioanalyzer. As encoded in the germline V gene (reference sequence), CDR1 is LNHDA while CDR2 is SQIVND. Trimming leaves V shorter by 4 bases and J shorter by 4 bases, with the junction holding 16 bases beyond the gene matches. From its cysteine to its phenylalanine, the CDR3 spans 18 amino acids. Only the CDR3 region is kept as DNA, spanning 54 bases read in frame from base 1.

This sample was included in a study of T cells in Graves' hyperthyroidism and ophthalmopathy (dated by TCRdb to 2018 to 2020). With respect to the entire study: Peripheral blood samples were taken at initial diagnosis, before any treatment was given. A discovery cohort of approximately 100 patients, roughly 45 with Graves' ophthalmopathy and more than 55 with stable Graves' hyperthyroidism, was used to find distinguishing TCR V-J signatures. Following sampling, methimazole starting at 30 mg daily was given to hyperthyroidism patients, and high-dose intravenous methylprednisolone was given to ophthalmopathy patients. Prospective prediction of ophthalmopathy was tested in an independent validation cohort consisting of 18 to 20 hyperthyroidism patients and over 15 patients who later progressed to ophthalmopathy. According to the paper, TCR Vbeta CDR3 sequencing was carried out on over 130 peripheral blood samples, which came from over 40 ophthalmopathy, fewer than 80 hyperthyroidism and some 17 progressor patients. Thyroid tissue and blood T-cell repertoires from several Graves' hyperthyroidism patients were also compared in the study. The 75 to 100 discovery patients were divided at random into training and test sets in a 7:3 ratio.

General findings and caveats noted by the study authors: Blood samples also contained most of the expanded thyroid clonotypes (frequency above 0.001), which suggests that blood repertoires may reflect thyroid immune responses. In validation, progression to ophthalmopathy was predicted by the model with 55% to 71% sensitivity and roughly 76% specificity, a median of about 6.4 months before onset. In cross-validation, a model built on a 13 V-J signature told ophthalmopathy apart from stable hyperthyroidism with roughly 87% sensitivity and 81% to 82% specificity, and in testing the same model reached 80%/75%. Sample size was not statistically predetermined, and investigators were not blinded to group allocation.

Material for sequencing was blood. The sequence derives from a man in his late teens or twenties with Graves' hyperthyroidism. Recombination connected TRBV19 to TRBJ2-7, with 10 junctional bases fitting TRBD1. The DNA sequence is given as TGTGCCAGTAGTAGCTGGCATACGGGACAGGGGATTGTGTACGAGCAGTACTTC. This translates into CASSSWHTGQGIVYEQYF. Outside the CDR3, residues come from the reference TRBV19 and TRBJ2-7 proteins, so the full variable domain is: DGGITQSPKYLFRKEGQNVTLSCEQNLNHDAMYWYRQDPGQGLRLIYYSQIVNDFQKGDIAEGYSVSREKKESFPLTVTSAQKNPTAFYLCASSSWHTGQGIVYEQYFGPGTRLTVT.